This T cell receptor beta chain was recovered during a study of cytomegalovirus exposure and HLA in healthy donors. About the research overall: Earlier results showed some 120 million unique TCR beta sequences derived from about 179 million T cells.

Researchers ran the PCR with 60 Vbeta and 13 Jbeta primers. The table came from immunoSEQ multiplex PCR; TCRdb's copy has only in-frame clones and leaves some out. This table holds roughly 120,000 clones, roughly 82% found once. The CDR3 sequence is 17 residues long. With 2 bases clipped from V and 0 bases from J, the junction kept 10 bases outside the gene matches. Per the germline V gene, CDR1 is SGDLS and CDR2 is YYNGEE. The chain carries TRBV9 and TRBJ1-2, with 7 bases aligning to TRBD1. The sequence came from a young man in good health and CMV-seropositive. Input material: PBMCs. In nucleotides, the CDR3 is TGTGCCAGCAGCGTCACCGGGACAGCAAATTCTAACTATGGCTACACCTTC. The encoded protein is CASSVTGTANSNYGYTF.